This T cell receptor (beta chain) was identified in a study of shared T cell receptors in the human thymus. Method: immunoSEQ multiplex PCR; TCRdb's copy keeps in-frame clones and lacks some. The data show 500,000 to 750,000 clones, 70% to 90% seen once. This clone is a singleton in its sample. The V and J ends lost 4 bases and 1 base, in that order; junction bases with no gene match: 7. The CDR3 consists of 16 residues. The germline V gene encodes CDR1 SGDLS and CDR2 YYNGEE. Separately, the same data were catalogued under a study of human thymus T cells. This second report adds: As related research reported, thymic repertoires overlapped highly among unrelated individuals.

The sequencing input was thymocytes. The source is a boy under three years old with a congenital heart defect. The rearrangement joins TRBV9 to TRBJ2-7, with 11 bases lining up with TRBD1. CDR3 residues: CASSPGWDRGSYEQYF. For the CDR3, the DNA is TGTGCCAGCAGCCCCGGGTGGGACAGGGGGTCCTACGAGCAGTACTTC.